The 27 T cell receptor beta chains presented below share a single source sample, sequenced in a study of shared clonotypes between healthy human individuals. TCRdb keeps only in-frame clones here, not all; method: immunoSEQ multiplex PCR. The sample lists around 2,000,000 clones, 85% to 95% seen once, with more than 0.1% in the top ten. Sequencing input: naive CD4+ T cells sorted from blood. Documented subset: CD45RA+ positively selected. The receptors come from a young man in good health.

The chain employs TRBV5-1 and TRBJ2-1, with TRBD2 matching over 9 bases. CDR3 size: 15 residues. Germline V lookup: CDR1 SGHRS, CDR2 YFSETQ. The J segment lost 4 bases and the V segment lost 4 bases, leaving 6 bases of the junction unmatched. The DNA of the CDR3 is TGCGCCAGCAGCGTAGGGACTAGCATTTACAATGAGCAGTTCTTC. Its translation: CASSVGTSIYNEQFF.

With respect to this clone: This same CDR3 is encoded by further DNA sequences in the sample. CDR3 nucleotides: TGTGCCTGGAGTCTGGGAGAGACCCAGTACTTC. Its protein is CAWSLGETQYF. The V gene is TRBV30, the J gene TRBJ2-5; D is ambiguous. The germline CDR1 and CDR2 sequences are GTSNPN and SVGIG (reference sequence). The CDR3 extends over 11 amino acids. V dropped 2 bases and J dropped 4 bases, with 5 bases sitting between them.

Regarding this clone: This specimen includes other DNA sequences encoding the same CDR3. The chain employs TRBV18 and TRBJ2-3, with TRBD1 matching over 8 bases. CDR1 and CDR2 from the germline V gene are KGHSH and LQKENI. J lost 3 bases, V lost 5 bases, and 4 bases had no gene match. The length of the CDR3 is 14 residues. The CDR3 nucleotides read TGTGCCAGCTCATTCACAGGGGGAACAGATACGCAGTATTTT. Translating it yields CASSFTGGTDTQYF.

The rearrangement links TRBV5-6 to TRBJ2-7; no clear D. Trimming removed 2 bases at V and 1 base at J, with 7 bases between. The CDR3 runs 13 residues. Per germline, CDR1 SGHDT and CDR2 YYEEEE. CDR3 DNA sequence: TGTGCCAGCAGCTTTATAGGTTCCTACGAGCAGTACTTC. It specifies CASSFIGSYEQYF.

The V and J genes are TRBV5-6 and TRBJ2-2; tentative D call: TRBD1 (5 bases). Germline CDR1 reads SGHDT; CDR2 reads YYEEEE. With 1 base removed from V and 1 base from J, the gap between germline ends came to 8 bases. The CDR3 extends over 15 amino acids. The CDR3 DNA reads TGTGCCAGCAGCTTGAGACAGTTGAACACCGGGGAGCTGTTTTTT. This encodes CASSLRQLNTGELFF.

This sequence joins TRBV28 and TRBJ2-5, with 8 bases identical to TRBD1. V lost 4 bases, J lost 4 bases, and 11 bases stayed unmatched. The CDR3 contains 16 residues. Germline V lookup: CDR1 MDHEN, CDR2 SYDVKM. CDR3 DNA: TGTGCCAGCAGTTCCCCAGGGGGCGGGCGCGGAGAGACCCAGTACTTC. Translating gives CASSSPGGGRGETQYF.

V gene TRBV5-1 combines with J gene TRBJ2-3; 10 bases agree with TRBD1. Germline CDR1 SGHRS, CDR2 YFSETQ. CDR3 length: 16 amino acids. With 3 bases clipped from V and 2 bases from J, the junction kept 6 bases outside the gene matches. The CDR3 nucleotides are TGCGCCAGCAGCTCGGGTGGGACAGGGGTCACAGATACGCAGTATTTT. Its protein product is CASSSGGTGVTDTQYF.

This clone has just one count. The chain carries TRBV6-5 and TRBJ2-1; 7 bases are a match to TRBD2. V shed 4 bases and J 5 bases; nucleotides not matched to a gene: 5. The CDR3 spans 14 residues. Per germline, CDR1 MNHEY and CDR2 SVGAGI. CDR3 DNA: TGTGCCAGCAGTTTGACTAGCCCCAACAATGAGCAGTTCTTC. Translated: CASSLTSPNNEQFF.

The genes are TRBV18 and TRBJ2-7, with no clear D. The CDR3 length is 13 residues. V was shortened by 0 bases and J by 5 bases, with 8 bases between the two germline ends. Germline CDR1 reads KGHSH; CDR2 reads LQKENI. This CDR3 is CASSPPNIDEQYF. For the CDR3, the DNA is TGTGCCAGCTCACCACCTAATATCGACGAGCAGTACTTC.

The rearrangement uses TRBV7-9 and TRBJ1-1; D uncertain. V lost 5 bases and J lost 8, with 9 bases in between. Germline V gene data show CDR1 as SEHNR and CDR2 as FQNEAQ (reference sequence). CDR3 length equals 11 residues. This CDR3 is CASSRQAEAFF. The CDR3 nucleotides are TGTGCCAGCAGCCGGCAGGCGGAAGCTTTCTTT.

The V and J genes are TRBV2 and TRBJ2-1; TRBD2 agrees at 8 bases. This CDR3 spans 16 amino acids. V lost 1 base to trimming and J lost 1 base; unmatched junction nucleotides: 3. Germline CDR1 is SNHLY and CDR2 is FYNNEI. This CDR3 reads CASSEEAGGSYNEQFF. CDR3 in DNA: TGTGCCAGCAGTGAAGAGGCGGGGGGATCCTACAATGAGCAGTTCTTC.

This chain joins TRBV6-5 and TRBJ2-4; D possibly corresponds to TRBD2 (6 bases). CDR3 length: 15 residues. The V and J ends lost 0 bases and 6 bases respectively, with 12 bases between them. The germline gives CDR1 MNHEY, CDR2 SVGAGI. The DNA for the CDR3 is TGTGCCAGCAGTTACTCCACGGGGGTGGGAAACATTCAGTACTTC. Amino acids: CASSYSTGVGNIQYF.

The chain uses TRBV5-1 and TRBJ1-2; 7 nucleotides align to TRBD1. The CDR3 has 14 amino acids. Germline V CDR1 and CDR2: SGHRS, YFSETQ. Trimming took 4 bases from V and 4 from J; bases not matched to a gene: 7. This CDR3 reads CASSVGTESYGYTF. In nucleotides, the CDR3 is TGCGCCAGCAGCGTCGGGACAGAGAGCTATGGCTACACCTTC.

Points on this clone: The identical CDR3 is also encoded by other nucleotide sequences in the sample. This rearrangement joins TRBV9 to TRBJ2-4, with 7 bases matching TRBD1. V was clipped by 0 bases and J by 0 bases; unmatched bases: 3. The CDR3 is made up of 16 amino acids. CDR1 is SGDLS and CDR2 is YYNGEE in the germline V gene. This CDR3 is CASSVAGGLAKNIQYF. The DNA of the CDR3 is TGTGCCAGCAGCGTAGCAGGGGGTCTAGCCAAAAACATTCAGTACTTC. The whole variable domain, filled in from reference TRBV9 and TRBJ2-4, reads DSGVTQTPKHLITATGQRVTLRCSPRSGDLSVYWYQQSLDQGLQFLIQYYNGEERAKGNILERFSAQQFPDLHSELNLSSLELGDSALYFCASSVAGGLAKNIQYFGAGTRLSVL.

The J gene is TRBJ2-2, the V gene TRBV15; no reliable D call. Deletions cut 8 bases from V and 5 bases from J, with 15 bases between. Germline V gene lookup returns CDR1 LNHNV and CDR2 YYDKDF (reference sequence). The CDR3 has 14 residues. CDR3 residues: CATARIISTGELFF. The CDR3, as DNA: TGTGCCACCGCGAGGATTATATCTACCGGGGAGCTGTTTTTT.

Regarding this clone: Since a much larger clone is just one base distant, this may be a read error. The rearrangement joins TRBV7-9 to TRBJ2-4, with D unclear. V was clipped by 5 bases and J by 3 bases, with 11 bases between them. CDR3 length equals 14 residues. The germline V gene encodes CDR1 SEHNR and CDR2 FQNEAQ (reference sequence). The CDR3: CASSPPCDKNIQYF. Written as DNA, the CDR3 is TGTGCCAGCAGCCCGCCCTGTGACAAAAACATTCAGTACTTC.

The CDR3 DNA reads TGCAGCGTAGACATGACAGGTGGGAACTATGGCTACACCTTC. Residues: CSVDMTGGNYGYTF. The V and J genes are TRBV29-1 and TRBJ1-2; TRBD1 might be the D (6 bases). Germline V gene sequence: CDR1 SQVTM, CDR2 ANQGSEA. The CDR3 runs to 14 residues. Trimming pared 6 bases from V and 2 bases from J, leaving 16 bases between.

The V gene is TRBV4-1, the J gene TRBJ2-4, with D perhaps being TRBD1 or TRBD2 (6 bases each). CDR1 is MGHRA, CDR2 YSYEKL, per germline. V lost 1 base and J lost 2, with 12 bases in between. CDR3 length: 16 residues. The CDR3: CASSQGKGGTKNIQYF. The CDR3 DNA follows: TGCGCCAGCAGCCAAGGAAAGGGGGGAACCAAAAACATTCAGTACTTC.

The chain joins TRBV29-1 to TRBJ2-1; D is unclear. CDR1 and CDR2 from the germline V gene are SQVTM and ANQGSEA. Trimming shortened V by 4 bases and J by 5 bases, and 15 bases separated the two germline ends. The CDR3 consists of 14 residues. The CDR3 sequence is CSVVVRPRDNEQFF. The CDR3 DNA sequence: TGCAGCGTTGTAGTCCGGCCGAGAGACAATGAGCAGTTCTTC.

The gene calls are TRBV19 and TRBJ1-1; D unresolved. Trimming took 5 bases from V and 0 from J, leaving 13 bases between them. This CDR3 spans 15 amino acids. CDR1 and CDR2 (germline): LNHDA, SQIVND (reference sequence). The CDR3 here is CASSGPPGLNTEAFF. The CDR3 DNA reads as TGTGCCAGTAGTGGCCCTCCAGGCCTGAACACTGAAGCTTTCTTT. Looking up the rest from reference TRBV19 and TRBJ1-1 gives the full variable domain: DGGITQSPKYLFRKEGQNVTLSCEQNLNHDAMYWYRQDPGQGLRLIYYSQIVNDFQKGDIAEGYSVSREKKESFPLTVTSAQKNPTAFYLCASSGPPGLNTEAFFGQGTRLTVV.

The chain uses TRBV30 and TRBJ1-4, with a possible D match to TRBD1 (6 bases). With 4 bases removed from V and 5 bases from J, the gap between germline ends came to 20 bases. The CDR3 has 16 amino acids. Germline V gives CDR1 GTSNPN, CDR2 SVGIG (reference sequence). CDR3 amino acids: CAWNYDKRGGNEKLFF. In DNA form, the CDR3 reads TGTGCCTGGAACTACGACAAGAGGGGGGGAAATGAAAAACTGTTTTTT.

For this clone: This sample also contains other DNA sequences that code for the same CDR3. V gene TRBV5-1 combines with J gene TRBJ1-2; D is ambiguous. Deletions cut 1 base from V and 5 bases from J, with 9 bases between. Germline CDR1 reads SGHRS; CDR2 reads YFSETQ. CDR3 length equals 13 residues. CDR3: CASSLRGDYGYTF. The CDR3, as DNA: TGCGCCAGCAGCTTGCGGGGAGATTATGGCTACACCTTC.

This sequence joins TRBV27 and TRBJ1-1; no definite D call. This CDR3 is 13 amino acids long. The V gene lost 6 bases and the J gene lost 2 bases, with 10 bases spanning the gap. Germline CDR1 is MNHEY and CDR2 is SMNVEV (reference sequence). This chain's CDR3 is CASRPVSNTEAFF. CDR3 coding DNA: TGTGCCAGCAGACCGGTTTCCAACACTGAAGCTTTCTTT.

This CDR3 is CASSLDQRPNTEAFF. CDR3 in DNA: TGTGCCAGCAGCTTAGATCAGAGACCGAACACTGAAGCTTTCTTT. This chain uses TRBV11-2 with TRBJ1-1; no clear D. The germline V and J ends were trimmed by 0 bases and 1 base, with 9 bases remaining between them. The germline CDR1 and CDR2 sequences are SGHAT and FQNNGV. The CDR3 is 15 amino acids.

The chain combines TRBV5-4 with TRBJ2-2; D might be TRBD2 (6 bases). Germline V gene sequence: CDR1 SGHNT, CDR2 YYREEE (reference sequence). Trimming stripped 7 bases from V and 4 bases from J, with 14 bases between. CDR3 length: 14 residues. The CDR3 reads CASLGGPGTGELFF. The DNA of the CDR3 is TGTGCCAGCCTCGGAGGGCCGGGCACCGGGGAGCTGTTTTTT.

The genes are TRBV6-1 and TRBJ2-1, with 8 bases fitting TRBD2. This CDR3 contains 16 residues. Germline V gene sequence: CDR1 MNHNS, CDR2 SASEGT. Trimming cost V 2 bases and J 2 bases; bases outside gene matches: 5. CDR3 residues: CASSETGTRAYNEQFF. Here the CDR3 DNA reads TGTGCCAGCAGTGAAACCGGGACTAGAGCCTACAATGAGCAGTTCTTC.

This sequence joins TRBV7-2 and TRBJ1-2; D is possibly TRBD1 (6 bases). This CDR3 region has 12 residues. V lost 5 bases and J lost 7, with 11 bases in between. The germline CDR1 and CDR2 sequences are SGHTA and FQGNSA. The CDR3 nucleotides are TGTGCCAGCAGCATAGGGGGTTTTGGCTACACCTTC. This gives the protein CASSIGGFGYTF.